These 9 T cell receptor beta chains share one sample of origin, sequenced in a study of graft-versus-host responses after intestinal transplantation (dated by TCRdb to the early 2020s). Libraries were built with the immunoSEQ multiplex PCR assay. TCRdb limited this immuneACCESS table to in-frame rearrangements with V and J called. A share of clones is missing; checked studies link under half to unresolved V genes, and the rest is unexplained. Counted in this sample were about 90,000 clones; more than 85% of them appeared once. Around 0.53% of the sample is taken by the ten largest. These TCRs are of unknown antigen specificity. Read against the paper, the sample's time point label means: cells obtained before transplantation from donor or recipient. The material was unstimulated CD8+ T cells sorted from spleen or lymph node cells, obtained before intestinal transplant. The source is a human donor who received an intestinal transplant.

The rearrangement joins TRBV4-3 to TRBJ2-1; TRBD1 might be the D (5 bases). CDR3 length: 17 amino acids. V lost 3 bases and J lost 8, with 23 bases in between. Germline-derived CDR1 and CDR2 are LGHNA and YSLEER. CDR3 DNA: TGCGCCAGCAGCCAGGGGCGGTGGGCGGCGACGGGTGATGAGCAGTTCTTC. As protein: CASSQGRWAATGDEQFF.

The chain carries TRBV19 and TRBJ1-3; D may be TRBD1 (5 bases). The CDR3 has 15 residues. From germline, CDR1 is LNHDA and CDR2 SQIVND (reference sequence). V was pared by 5 bases and J by 0 bases, with 11 bases between. The CDR3 spells CASSAQDSSGNTIYF. CDR3 DNA: TGTGCCAGTAGTGCACAGGATTCCTCTGGAAACACCATATATTTT.

V and J are TRBV7-9 and TRBJ2-7; 9 bases agree with TRBD1. The length of the CDR3 is 15 residues. Germline CDR1 is SEHNR and CDR2 is FQNEAQ (reference sequence). After removal of 5 bases from V and 3 bases from J, the junction contained 8 bases not matched to a gene. This CDR3 is CASSGRTGANYEQYF. The CDR3 nucleotides are TGTGCCAGCAGCGGTCGGACAGGGGCGAACTACGAGCAGTACTTC. The whole variable domain, filled in from reference TRBV7-9 and TRBJ2-7, reads DTGVSQNPRHKITKRGQNVTFRCDPISEHNRLYWYRQTLGQGPEFLTYFQNEAQLEKSRLLSDRFSAERPKGSFSTLEIQRTEQGDSAMYLCASSGRTGANYEQYFGPGTRLTVT.

This clone was counted a single time. The chain employs TRBV19 and TRBJ2-7; the match to TRBD2 covers 10 bases. Unmatched junction bases numbered 3, after V lost 5 bases and J lost 2 bases. This CDR3 has 14 amino acids. Germline V gene lookup returns CDR1 LNHDA and CDR2 SQIVND (reference sequence). The CDR3 DNA sequence: TGTGCCAGTAGTGGAGCGGGAGGGCCCTACGAGCAGTACTTC. It codes for CASSGAGGPYEQYF. Full variable domain (rest looked up from reference TRBV19 and TRBJ2-7): DGGITQSPKYLFRKEGQNVTLSCEQNLNHDAMYWYRQDPGQGLRLIYYSQIVNDFQKGDIAEGYSVSREKKESFPLTVTSAQKNPTAFYLCASSGAGGPYEQYFGPGTRLTVT.

This rearrangement joins TRBV4-1 to TRBJ1-5; TRBD1 might be the D (6 bases). The germline V gene has CDR1 MGHRA and CDR2 YSYEKL. The CDR3 runs to 15 residues. Trimming left V 5 bases short and J 2 bases short, with 13 bases between. The CDR3 protein is CASSYQPGGNQPQHF. The CDR3 nucleotides read TGCGCCAGCAGCTATCAGCCAGGGGGCAATCAGCCCCAGCATTTT.

This chain uses TRBV28 with TRBJ2-2, with D uncertain. V was clipped by 3 bases and J by 7 bases, with 12 bases between them. CDR3 size: 14 residues. Looked up from germline, CDR1 is MDHEN and CDR2 is SYDVKM. Here the CDR3 reads CASSFRTSYGELFF. DNA for the CDR3: TGTGCCAGCAGTTTCCGCACATCGTACGGGGAGCTGTTTTTT. Together with reference TRBV28 and TRBJ2-2, the CDR3 gives the full variable domain: DVKVTQSSRYLVKRTGEKVFLECVQDMDHENMFWYRQDPGLGLRLIYFSYDVKMKEKGDIPEGYSVSREKKERFSLILESASTNQTSMYLCASSFRTSYGELFFGEGSRLTVL.

This clone was observed a handful of times. The chain recombines TRBV4-1 with TRBJ2-7, with TRBD2 identical over 7 bases. Germline CDR1 and CDR2: MGHRA and YSYEKL. The CDR3 sequence is 15 residues long. Unmatched junction bases numbered 6, after V lost 1 base and J lost 3 bases. The CDR3 nucleotides read TGCGCCAGCAGCCAAGTGTCGACGGGGGGCTACGAGCAGTACTTC. This sequence encodes CASSQVSTGGYEQYF.

The J gene is TRBJ1-1, the V gene TRBV6-5; D is perhaps TRBD1 (5 bases). Germline CDR1 and CDR2: MNHEY and SVGAGI. The V end was cut by 6 bases, the J end by 5 bases, with 16 bases between. The CDR3 has 14 amino acids. The CDR3 sequence is CASRDIRVATEAFF. The CDR3 nucleotides are TGTGCCAGCAGAGACATCAGGGTTGCGACTGAAGCTTTCTTT.

This rearrangement joins TRBV5-1 to TRBJ2-1; 7 nucleotides match TRBD2. Trimming at V came to 1 base and at J to 4 bases, leaving 2 bases not matched to a gene. The length of the CDR3 is 14 residues. The germline CDR1 and CDR2 sequences are SGHRS and YFSETQ. Here the CDR3 reads CASSLRGGYNEQFF. CDR3 nucleotide sequence: TGCGCCAGCAGCTTGCGGGGAGGGTACAATGAGCAGTTCTTC.